This T cell receptor (beta chain) was sequenced during a study of T cells after yellow fever vaccination (dated by TCRdb to about 2019). Study-wide context: The SMART-Seq v4 Ultra Low Input RNA kit was used to prepare libraries from fractions with low cell numbers. Blood was collected at multiple timepoints before and after primary and secondary immunization, and bulk PBMC replicates and cell subsets were isolated. To follow T-cell clones before and after both primary and booster YFV17D yellow fever vaccination, bulk TCR alpha and beta repertoires underwent longitudinal sequencing. Two healthy male donors made up the cohort, one aged 18 to 29 years and the other aged 30 to 39 years. What the research found in general, with its limitations: A small fraction of clonotypes appeared in both the CD4 and CD8 compartments, likely as a result of convergent recombination. The secondary T-cell response was found to be weaker but faster than the primary response, with a peak reached on day 5 rather than on day 15. Most clones expanded after primary vaccination (roughly 96% of CD4 and 88% of CD8) were re-detected after the booster, suggesting that broad memory maintenance occurred. Because only a couple of donors were included in the study, the extent to which the findings can be generalized is limited. Computational filtering was needed because FACS-sorted repertoires could contain abundant contaminating clonotypes from the bulk population.

Read against the paper, the sample's treatment or condition label means: live attenuated yellow fever vaccine strain. At every blood-draw timepoint, two biological replicates of bulk PBMCs were collected. PBMCs were isolated from peripheral blood using a standard Ficoll-Paque protocol. RNA was extracted with TriZol from bulk PBMCs, CD4 and CD8 fractions, and dextramer-positive and dextramer-negative fractions. Only a few counts were recorded for this clonotype. Which antigen it targets is not known. No qualities accompany the bases; no much larger clone lies one base away. The sequencer was an Illumina NovaSeq 6000. Synthesis of TCR cDNA relied on 5'RACE template switching, a step that introduced a universal primer site along with unique molecular identifiers. Priming of cDNA synthesis was performed from both the TCR alpha and TCR beta constant segments. Two PCR steps were used to amplify libraries, with sample barcodes and sequencing adapters being added in the second step. Libraries were sequenced on Illumina HiSeq 2500 (2x100 bp) or NovaSeq (2x150 bp). Turning to the authors' computational methods: MIGEC handled demultiplexing of reads and collapsing into UMI consensus sequences, while MiXCR performed V(D)J alignment. Vaccine-responding clonotypes were defined with edgeR using replicate PBMC samples, requiring FDR below 0.01 and a log2 fold change above 5 up to day 15. Each bulk clonotype was labeled CD4 or CD8 based on which sequenced repertoire, CD4 or CD8, contained the clonotype at higher abundance. TCRdb itself trimmed the public reads at Q25 with fastp, ran MiXCR and retained productive beta chains. Each CDR3 protein appears once, grouped with its most common genes and DNA. The V and J calls were not made by the authors but by TCRdb's processing. This sample lists more than 300,000 distinct CDR3 sequences; 3.5% to 5% were detected once. The top ten clonotypes cover 15% to 20% of the sample.

The sequence was collected from a man aged 18 to 35 who received the YFV17D yellow fever vaccine. This sample comprised PBMCs, obtained 15 days after the yellow fever booster vaccination.

The nucleotides are TGCGCCAGCAGCCAAGAACGGGCGGGGGATCACCCCTCCTACAATGAGCAGTTCTTC. The translation is CASSQERAGDHPSYNEQFF. The chain is made from TRBV4-1 and TRBJ2-1; TRBD2 agrees with 7 junctional bases. From V the trimming removes 0 bases and from J it removes 0 bases, while the gene matches leave 11 bases of the junction unaccounted for. CDR1 and CDR2 (MGHRA, YSYEKL) derive from the germline V gene. Its CDR3 holds 19 amino acids, cysteine through phenylalanine. Solely the CDR3 DNA is kept, with 57 bases framed from the first base.